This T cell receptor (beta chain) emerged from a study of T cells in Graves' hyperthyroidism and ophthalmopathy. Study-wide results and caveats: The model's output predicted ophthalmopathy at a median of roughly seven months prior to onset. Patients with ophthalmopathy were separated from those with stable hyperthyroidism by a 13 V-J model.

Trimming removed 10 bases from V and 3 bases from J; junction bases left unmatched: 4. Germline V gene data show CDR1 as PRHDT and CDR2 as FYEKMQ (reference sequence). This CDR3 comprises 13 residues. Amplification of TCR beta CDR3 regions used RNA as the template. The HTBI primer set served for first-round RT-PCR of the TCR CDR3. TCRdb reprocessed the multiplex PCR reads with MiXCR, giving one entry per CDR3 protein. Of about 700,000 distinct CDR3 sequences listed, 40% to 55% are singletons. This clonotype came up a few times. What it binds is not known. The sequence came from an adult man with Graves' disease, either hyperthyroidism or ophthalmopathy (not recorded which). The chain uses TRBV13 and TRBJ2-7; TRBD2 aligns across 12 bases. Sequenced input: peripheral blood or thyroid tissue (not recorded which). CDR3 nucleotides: TGTGCCACCAAGGGACTAGCGGGCTACGAGCAGTACTTC. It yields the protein CATKGLAGYEQYF.